One T cell receptor beta chain is described in this entry. This clonotype came up many times. Its antigen is currently not known. Base qualities are not provided; no much larger clone lies one nucleotide away. The data stem from a study of T-cell reconstitution after alpha-beta-depleted transplantation in children (dated by TCRdb to 2016 to 2017). Turning to the overall study: T-cell immune reconstitution after TCRalphabeta/CD19-depleted allogeneic hematopoietic cell transplantation in children was quantitatively tracked in the study by means of TCR repertoire profiling. What the authors observed across the whole study: The frequencies of hyperexpanded clones fell over the following months, and after one year, T-cell counts and TCRbeta diversity were mostly attributed to newly produced T cells. Apparently early alphabetaT-cell count recovery about two months after transplant reportedly relied on only several hundred rapidly expanded clones derived from non-depleted graft cells. In some patients, high TCRbeta diversity at day 60 was attributed to recipient T cells and intrathymic progenitors that had survived conditioning.

The library was obtained by PCR. Sequencing relied on an Illumina HiSeq 2500. To normalize quantification of the TCRbeta repertoire, the TCR libraries were built with molecular barcoding that relied on unique molecular identifiers. TCRdb trimmed public reads at Q25 via fastp, called clones via MiXCR and kept in-frame beta chains. Under each unique CDR3 protein, matching rows form one entry showing the most common genes and DNA. This sample has 400,000 to 550,000 distinct CDR3 sequences in its table, and under 12% of those were observed once. The top ten clones comprise 2% to 2.5% of the sample. The cysteine opens and the phenylalanine closes a CDR3 of 10 amino acids. Only the CDR3 DNA stays, 30 bases, in frame from base 1. V sheds 4 bases and J sheds 6 bases, leaving 4 bases between their ends. CDR1 SQVTM and CDR2 ANQGSEA were looked up in the germline V gene. The treatment or condition label on this specimen signifies: allogeneic hematopoietic cell transplantation with graft depleted of TCRalphabeta T cells and CD19 B cells. TCRalphabeta/CD19-depleted allogeneic hematopoietic cell grafts were given to the transplant recipients, all of whom were children.

Specimen: PBMCs, collected before TCRalphabeta/CD19-depleted stem cell transplant. The sequence joins TRBV29-1 to TRBJ2-1, with the identity of the D gene unclear. This TCR was sampled from a child under 10 years old with inherited bone marrow failure, due to receive a stem cell transplant. The nucleotides read TGCAGCGTTGTGGCCAATGAGCAGTTCTTC. It translates as CSVVANEQFF.